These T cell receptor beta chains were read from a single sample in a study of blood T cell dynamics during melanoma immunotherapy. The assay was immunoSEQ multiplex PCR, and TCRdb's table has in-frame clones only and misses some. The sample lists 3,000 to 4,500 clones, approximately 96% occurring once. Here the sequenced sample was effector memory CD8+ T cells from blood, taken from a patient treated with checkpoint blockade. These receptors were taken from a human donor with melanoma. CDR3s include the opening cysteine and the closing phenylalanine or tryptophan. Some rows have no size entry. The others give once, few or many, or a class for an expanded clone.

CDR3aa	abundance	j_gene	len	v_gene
CASSAGQAEQYF	once	TRBJ2-7	12	TRBV18
CASSDMFSYEQYF	.	TRBJ2-7	13	TRBV6-4
CASSSGAGQGAYTGELFF	few	TRBJ2-2	18	TRBV10-1
CASSLGGATADEQFF	.	TRBJ2-1	15	TRBV7-2
CASSELAGANTGELFF	.	TRBJ2-2	16	TRBV16
CASSLGYTEGGKNTEAFF	.	TRBJ1-1	18	TRBV28
CASSSPGLVDEQYF	.	TRBJ2-7	14	TRBV28
CASSPWTGDYGYTF	.	TRBJ1-2	14	TRBV6-5
CASSWDRVETEAFF	.	TRBJ1-1	14	TRBV19
CASKGGRYNEQFF	.	TRBJ2-1	13	TRBV19
CASSSRQFESGNTIYF	.	TRBJ1-3	16	TRBV5-5
CASSLGFYNGYTF	.	TRBJ1-2	13	TRBV13
CASSLSLAGGDEQFF	.	TRBJ2-1	15	TRBV5-1
CASSYVFGQGLYEQYF	.	TRBJ2-7	16	TRBV6-5
CASSLLESSSYNEQFF	.	TRBJ2-1	16	TRBV7-9
CASTLSAGFSYEQYF	.	TRBJ2-7	15	TRBV27